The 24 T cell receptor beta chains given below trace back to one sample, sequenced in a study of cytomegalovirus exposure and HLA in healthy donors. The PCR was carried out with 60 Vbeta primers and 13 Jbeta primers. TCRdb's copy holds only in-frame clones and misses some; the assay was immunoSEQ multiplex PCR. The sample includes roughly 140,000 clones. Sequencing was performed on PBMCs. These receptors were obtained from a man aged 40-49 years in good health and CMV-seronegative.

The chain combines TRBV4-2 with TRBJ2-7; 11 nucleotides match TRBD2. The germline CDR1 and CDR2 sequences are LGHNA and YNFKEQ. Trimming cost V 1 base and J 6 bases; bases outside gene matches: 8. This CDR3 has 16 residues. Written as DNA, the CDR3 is TGTGCCAGCAGCCAAGCCTCAGCTAGCGGGGGGCTCGAGCAGTACTTC. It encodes CASSQASASGGLEQYF.

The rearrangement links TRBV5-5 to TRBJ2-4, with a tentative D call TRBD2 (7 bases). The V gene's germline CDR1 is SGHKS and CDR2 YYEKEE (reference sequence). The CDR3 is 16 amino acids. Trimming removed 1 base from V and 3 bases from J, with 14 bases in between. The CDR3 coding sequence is TGTGCCAGCAGCTTGTTAGGGGGGGATGGCAAAAACATTCAGTACTTC. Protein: CASSLLGGDGKNIQYF.

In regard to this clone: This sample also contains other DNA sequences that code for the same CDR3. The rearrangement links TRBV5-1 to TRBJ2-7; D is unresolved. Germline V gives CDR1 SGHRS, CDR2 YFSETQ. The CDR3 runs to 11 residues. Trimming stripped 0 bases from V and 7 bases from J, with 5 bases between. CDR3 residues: CASSLEREQYF. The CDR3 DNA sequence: TGCGCCAGCAGCTTGGAACGGGAGCAGTACTTC.

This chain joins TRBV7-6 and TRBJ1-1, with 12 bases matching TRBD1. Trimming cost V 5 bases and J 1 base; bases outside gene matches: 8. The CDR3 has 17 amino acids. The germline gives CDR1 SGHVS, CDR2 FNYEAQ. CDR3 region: CASSPGTGGFGNTEAFF. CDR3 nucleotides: TGTGCCAGCAGCCCCGGGACAGGGGGCTTTGGGAACACTGAAGCTTTCTTT.

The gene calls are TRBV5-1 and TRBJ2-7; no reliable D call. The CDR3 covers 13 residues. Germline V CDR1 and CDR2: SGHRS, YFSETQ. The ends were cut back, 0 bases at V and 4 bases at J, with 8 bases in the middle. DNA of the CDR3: TGCGCCAGCAGCTTGGACAGAAGTTACGAGCAGTACTTC. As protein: CASSLDRSYEQYF.

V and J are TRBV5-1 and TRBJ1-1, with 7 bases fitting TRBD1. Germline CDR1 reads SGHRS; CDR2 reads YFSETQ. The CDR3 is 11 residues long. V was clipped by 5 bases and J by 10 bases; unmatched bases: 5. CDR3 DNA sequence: TGCGCCAGCAGTTCAGGGGGGTCAGCTTTCTTT. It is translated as CASSSGGSAFF.

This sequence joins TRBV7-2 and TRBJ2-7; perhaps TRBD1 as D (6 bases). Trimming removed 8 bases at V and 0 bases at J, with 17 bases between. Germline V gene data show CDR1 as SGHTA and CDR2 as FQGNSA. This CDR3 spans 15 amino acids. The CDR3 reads CASGPTGSPSYEQYF. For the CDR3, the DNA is TGTGCCAGCGGCCCCACAGGGAGTCCCTCCTACGAGCAGTACTTC.

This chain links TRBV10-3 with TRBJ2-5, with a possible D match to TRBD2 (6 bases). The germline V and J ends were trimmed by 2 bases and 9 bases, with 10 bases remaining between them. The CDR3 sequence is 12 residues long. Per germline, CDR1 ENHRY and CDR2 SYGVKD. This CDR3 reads CAISEGPGAQYF. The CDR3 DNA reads TGTGCCATCAGTGAGGGTCCGGGGGCCCAGTACTTC.

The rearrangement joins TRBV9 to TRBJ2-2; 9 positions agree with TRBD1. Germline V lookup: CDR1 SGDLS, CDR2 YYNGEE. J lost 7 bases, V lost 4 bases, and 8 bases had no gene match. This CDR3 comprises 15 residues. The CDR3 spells CASSPTGQGDGELFF. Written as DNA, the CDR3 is TGTGCCAGCAGCCCAACGGGACAGGGAGACGGGGAGCTGTTTTTT.

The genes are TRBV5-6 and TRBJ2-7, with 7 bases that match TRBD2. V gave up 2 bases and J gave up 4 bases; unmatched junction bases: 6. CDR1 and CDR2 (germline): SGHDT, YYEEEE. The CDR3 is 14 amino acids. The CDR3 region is CASSFGGEEYEQYF. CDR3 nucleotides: TGTGCCAGCAGCTTTGGGGGGGAAGAGTACGAGCAGTACTTC.

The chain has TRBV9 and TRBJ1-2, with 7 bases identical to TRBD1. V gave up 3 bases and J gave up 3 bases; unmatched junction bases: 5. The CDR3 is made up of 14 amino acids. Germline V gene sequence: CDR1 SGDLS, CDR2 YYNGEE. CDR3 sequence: CASSATGFDYGYTF. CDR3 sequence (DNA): TGTGCCAGCAGCGCGACAGGGTTTGACTATGGCTACACCTTC.

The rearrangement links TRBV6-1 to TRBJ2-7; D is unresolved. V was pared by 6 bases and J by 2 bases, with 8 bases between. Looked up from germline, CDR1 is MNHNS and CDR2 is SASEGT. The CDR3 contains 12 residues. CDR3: CASRQLPYEQYF. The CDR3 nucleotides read TGTGCCAGCAGACAGCTGCCCTACGAGCAGTACTTC.

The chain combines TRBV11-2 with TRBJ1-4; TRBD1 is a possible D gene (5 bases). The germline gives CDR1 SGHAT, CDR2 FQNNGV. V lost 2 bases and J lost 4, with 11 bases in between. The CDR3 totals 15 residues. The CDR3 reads CASSLQQGGNEKLFF. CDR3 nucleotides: TGTGCCAGCAGCTTACAGCAGGGTGGTAATGAAAAACTGTTTTTT.

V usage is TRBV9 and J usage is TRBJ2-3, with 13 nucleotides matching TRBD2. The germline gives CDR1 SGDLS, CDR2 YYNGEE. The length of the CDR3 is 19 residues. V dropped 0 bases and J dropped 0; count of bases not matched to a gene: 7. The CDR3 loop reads CASSVGAVGLAGSTDTQYF. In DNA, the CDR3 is TGTGCCAGCAGCGTAGGCGCGGTGGGACTAGCGGGAAGCACAGATACGCAGTATTTT. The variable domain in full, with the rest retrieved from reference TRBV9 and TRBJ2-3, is DSGVTQTPKHLITATGQRVTLRCSPRSGDLSVYWYQQSLDQGLQFLIQYYNGEERAKGNILERFSAQQFPDLHSELNLSSLELGDSALYFCASSVGAVGLAGSTDTQYFGPGTRLTVL.

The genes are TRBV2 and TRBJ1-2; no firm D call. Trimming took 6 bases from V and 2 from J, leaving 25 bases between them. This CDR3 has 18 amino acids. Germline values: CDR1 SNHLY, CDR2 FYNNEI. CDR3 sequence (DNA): TGTGCCAGCAGCCCTCGGTTGGTCTTCCGCACCCTCAACTATGGCTACACCTTC. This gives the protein CASSPRLVFRTLNYGYTF.

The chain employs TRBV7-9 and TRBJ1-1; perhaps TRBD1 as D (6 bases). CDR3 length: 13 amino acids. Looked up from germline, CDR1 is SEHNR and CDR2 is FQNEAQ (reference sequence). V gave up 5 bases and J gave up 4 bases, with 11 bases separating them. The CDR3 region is CASSRRGATEAFF. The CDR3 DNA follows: TGTGCCAGCAGCCGTCGGGGGGCCACTGAAGCTTTCTTT.

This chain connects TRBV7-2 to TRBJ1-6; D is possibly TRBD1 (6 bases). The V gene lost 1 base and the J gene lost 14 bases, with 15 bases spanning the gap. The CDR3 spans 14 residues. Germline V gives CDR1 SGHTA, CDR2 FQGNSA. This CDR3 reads CASSLGTVYFALHF. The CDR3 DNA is TGTGCCAGCAGCTTAGGGACAGTCTATTTTGCCCTCCACTTT.

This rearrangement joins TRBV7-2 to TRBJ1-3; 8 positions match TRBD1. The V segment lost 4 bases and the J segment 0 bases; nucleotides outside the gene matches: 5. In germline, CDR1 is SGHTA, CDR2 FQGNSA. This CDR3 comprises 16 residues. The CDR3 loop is CASSSQGASSGNTIYF. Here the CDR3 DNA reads TGTGCCAGCAGCTCCCAGGGGGCTAGCTCTGGAAACACCATATATTTT.

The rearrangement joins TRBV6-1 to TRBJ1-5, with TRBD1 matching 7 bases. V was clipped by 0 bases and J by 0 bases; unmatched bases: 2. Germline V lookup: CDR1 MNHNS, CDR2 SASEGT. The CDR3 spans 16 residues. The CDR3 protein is CASSEADRFSNQPQHF. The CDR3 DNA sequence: TGTGCCAGCAGTGAAGCGGACAGGTTTAGCAATCAGCCCCAGCATTTT.

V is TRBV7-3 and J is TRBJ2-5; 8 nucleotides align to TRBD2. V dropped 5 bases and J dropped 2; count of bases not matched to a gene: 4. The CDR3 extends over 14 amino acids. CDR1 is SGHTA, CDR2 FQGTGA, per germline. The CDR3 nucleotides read TGTGCCAGCAGCCGGAGCGGGGGTCAAGAGACCCAGTACTTC. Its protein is CASSRSGGQETQYF.

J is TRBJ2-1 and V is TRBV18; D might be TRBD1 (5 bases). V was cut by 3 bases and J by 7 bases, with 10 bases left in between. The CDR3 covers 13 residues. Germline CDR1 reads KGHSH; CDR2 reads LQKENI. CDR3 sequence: CASSPGRGNEQFF. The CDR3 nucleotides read TGTGCCAGCTCACCGGGGCGAGGAAATGAGCAGTTCTTC.

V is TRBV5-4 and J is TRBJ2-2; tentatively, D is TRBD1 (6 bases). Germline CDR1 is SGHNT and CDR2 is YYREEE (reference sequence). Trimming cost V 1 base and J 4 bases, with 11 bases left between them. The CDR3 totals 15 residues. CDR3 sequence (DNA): TGTGCCAGCAGCTTGAAGGGGGTCCCCACCGGGGAGCTGTTTTTT. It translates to CASSLKGVPTGELFF. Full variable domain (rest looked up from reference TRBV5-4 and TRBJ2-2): ETGVTQSPTHLIKTRGQQVTLRCSSQSGHNTVSWYQQALGQGPQFIFQYYREEENGRGNFPPRFSGLQFPNYSSELNVNALELDDSALYLCASSLKGVPTGELFFGEGSRLTVL.

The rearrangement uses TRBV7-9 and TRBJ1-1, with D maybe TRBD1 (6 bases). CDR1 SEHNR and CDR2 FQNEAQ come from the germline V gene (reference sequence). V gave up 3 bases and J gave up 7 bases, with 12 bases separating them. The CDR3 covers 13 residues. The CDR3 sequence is CASSLAGGGEAFF. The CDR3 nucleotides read TGTGCCAGCAGCTTGGCGGGGGGCGGTGAAGCTTTCTTT. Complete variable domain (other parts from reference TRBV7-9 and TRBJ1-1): DTGVSQNPRHKITKRGQNVTFRCDPISEHNRLYWYRQTLGQGPEFLTYFQNEAQLEKSRLLSDRFSAERPKGSFSTLEIQRTEQGDSAMYLCASSLAGGGEAFFGQGTRLTVV.

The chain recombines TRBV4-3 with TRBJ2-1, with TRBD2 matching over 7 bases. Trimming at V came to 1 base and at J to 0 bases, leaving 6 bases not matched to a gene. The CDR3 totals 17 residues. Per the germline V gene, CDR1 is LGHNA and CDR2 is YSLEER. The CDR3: CASSQGPRGSSYNEQFF. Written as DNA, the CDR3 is TGCGCCAGCAGCCAAGGTCCGCGGGGGAGCTCCTACAATGAGCAGTTCTTC.